This T cell receptor beta chain was captured by sequencing in a study of control samples from healthy donors and cancer patients. The data were produced by immunoSEQ multiplex PCR, yet TCRdb's version contains in-frame clones alone and is incomplete. Here the sample spans tens of thousands of clones, approximately 94% being singletons. Germline CDR1 reads LNHDA; CDR2 reads SQIVND (reference sequence). The CDR3 spans 13 residues. V was pared by 2 bases and J by 1 base, with 5 bases between. This chain joins TRBV19 and TRBJ1-1, with D unresolved. The sequence came from a woman younger than 45 in good health. Sequencing input: blood. CDR3 loop: CASSITPNTEAFF. The CDR3 nucleotides read TGTGCCAGTAGTATAACTCCGAACACTGAAGCTTTCTTT.